Reported below is one TCR beta chain. The data originate from a study of technical replicates of blood from four donors. Assay used: immunoSEQ multiplex PCR; TCRdb lists only in-frame clones, some missing. The sample has roughly 60,000 clones; under 90% are singletons. CDR3 length equals 17 residues. V lost 5 bases, J lost 3 bases, and 14 bases stayed unmatched. CDR1 is SSHAT and CDR2 is FNYEAQ in the germline V gene (reference sequence). The rearrangement links TRBV7-7 to TRBJ2-5; 8 nucleotides match TRBD2. The clonotype originates from a human donor in good health. Some clones in this sample may be carry-over from other donors' samples. The sequenced material came from PBMCs. Here the CDR3 DNA reads TGTGCCAGCAGCCCACCTCGCTTGGAGCGGGGGAAAGAGACCCAGTACTTC. Translation: CASSPPRLERGKETQYF. The full variable domain, with the rest looked up from reference TRBV7-7 and TRBJ2-5, is GAGVSQSPRYKVTKRGQDVTLRCDPISSHATLYWYQQALGQGPEFLTYFNYEAQPDKSGLPSDRFSAERPEGSISTLTIQRTEQRDSAMYRCASSPPRLERGKETQYFGPGTRLLVL.